What follows describes a single T cell receptor beta chain. This entry is derived from a study of blood T cell repertoires in COVID-19. Whole-study context: The analysed material was cDNA or gDNA that came from T cells, B-cell-depleted T cells, or PBMCs.

Authors' data handling: Quantification of nucleated cells was approximated via reference gene primer amplification. Generated by immunoSEQ multiplex PCR, the TCRdb table keeps only in-frame clones and is missing some. Clone size and the V and J calls come from that table; the DNA yielded D and trimming. The sample comprises about 170,000 clones, roughly 86% of which are singletons, and 6% to 9% rests with the top ten. Sequences were obtained from peripheral blood. The receptor was derived from a man aged 35-49 years who had recovered from COVID-19.

The CDR3 region is CASSSLDRHNEQFF. CDR3 sequence (DNA): TGTGCCAGCAGCTCCCTCGACAGACACAATGAGCAGTTCTTC. The J gene is TRBJ2-1, the V gene TRBV7-9, with D possibly matching TRBD1 (5 bases). With 4 bases removed from V and 5 bases from J, the gap between germline ends came to 12 bases. The CDR3 loop spans 14 amino acids. Germline CDR1 and CDR2: SEHNR and FQNEAQ (reference sequence).